The subject of this entry is one TCR beta chain. One end of the junction fails to match germline, which may point to a read error. The sample is drawn from a study of blood T cells in healthy people across ages. The germline gives CDR1 SGHTA, CDR2 FQGNSA. This CDR3 has 18 amino acids. A sample-barcoded 5' primer and a J-beta primer mix were used in a second PCR of roughly 7 to 11 cycles. Tagging of each cDNA molecule was performed by a template-switch adaptor with 12 random nucleotides. TCRdb independently ran MiXCR on the 5' RACE reads; one entry per CDR3 protein. The data hold about 830,000 distinct CDR3 sequences, with approximately 65% observed a single time.

The origin of this receptor is a young man in good health. The rearrangement joins TRBV7-2 to TRBJ2-3; 11 bases map to TRBD2. Specimen: blood. The CDR3 loop reads CAGSLAPSGGTYTDTQYF. As DNA, the CDR3 is TGTGCCGGCAGCTTAGCGCCTAGCGGGGGGACCTACACAGATACGCAGTATTTT. The full variable domain, in which reference TRBV7-2 and TRBJ2-3 provide the parts outside the CDR3, is GAGVSQSPSNKVTEKGKDVELRCDPISGHTALYWYRQSLGQGLEFLIYFQGNSAPDKSGLPSDRFSAERTGGSVSTLTIQRTQQEDSAVYLCAGSLAPSGGTYTDTQYFGPGTRLTVL.